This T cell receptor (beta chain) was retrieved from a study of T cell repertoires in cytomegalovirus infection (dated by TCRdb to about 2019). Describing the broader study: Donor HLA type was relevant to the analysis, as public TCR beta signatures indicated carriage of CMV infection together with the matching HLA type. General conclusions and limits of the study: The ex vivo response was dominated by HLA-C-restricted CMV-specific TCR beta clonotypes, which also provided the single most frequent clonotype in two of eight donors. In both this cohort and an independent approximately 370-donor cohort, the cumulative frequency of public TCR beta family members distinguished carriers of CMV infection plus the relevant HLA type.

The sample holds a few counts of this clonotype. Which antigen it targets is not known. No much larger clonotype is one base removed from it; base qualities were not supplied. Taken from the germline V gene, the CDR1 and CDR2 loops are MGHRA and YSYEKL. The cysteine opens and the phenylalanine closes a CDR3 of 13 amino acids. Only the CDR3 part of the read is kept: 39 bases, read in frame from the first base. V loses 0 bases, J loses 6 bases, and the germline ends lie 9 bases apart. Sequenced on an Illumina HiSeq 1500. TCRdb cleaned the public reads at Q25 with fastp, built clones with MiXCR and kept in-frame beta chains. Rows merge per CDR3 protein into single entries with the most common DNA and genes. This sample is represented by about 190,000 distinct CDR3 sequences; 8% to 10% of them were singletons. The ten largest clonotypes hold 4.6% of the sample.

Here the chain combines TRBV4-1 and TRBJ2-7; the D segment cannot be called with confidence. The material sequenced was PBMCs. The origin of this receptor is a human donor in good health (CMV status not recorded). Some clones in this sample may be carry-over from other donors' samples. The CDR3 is CASSQERGTEQYF. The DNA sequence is TGCGCCAGCAGCCAAGAAAGAGGCACCGAGCAGTACTTC.